Below are 26 T cell receptor beta chains sequenced from a single sample in a study of blood T cell repertoires in COVID-19. Some clones are missing from TCRdb's copy, which holds only in-frame ones; the method was immunoSEQ multiplex PCR. The sample records about 240,000 clones, approximately 90% being singletons. Source material: PBMCs or T cells enriched from blood (not recorded which). Source of these receptors: a woman in her 30s who had recovered from COVID-19.

This clone came up a few times. The chain recombines TRBV7-6 with TRBJ2-2; 9 positions agree with TRBD2. CDR3 length: 17 amino acids. V dropped 4 bases and J dropped 2; count of bases not matched to a gene: 8. Germline-derived CDR1 and CDR2 are SGHVS and FNYEAQ. The CDR3 protein is CASSSYRGRANTGELFF. Here the CDR3 DNA reads TGTGCCAGCAGCTCATATCGCGGGAGGGCAAACACCGGGGAGCTGTTTTTT. Full variable domain (remainder filled in from reference TRBV7-6 and TRBJ2-2): GAGVSQSPRYKVTKRGQDVALRCDPISGHVSLYWYRQALGQGPEFLTYFNYEAQQDKSGLPNDRFSAERPEGSISTLTIQRTEQRDSAMYRCASSSYRGRANTGELFFGEGSRLTVL.

The rearrangement joins TRBV13 to TRBJ2-5, with TRBD2 matching 11 bases. V shed 5 bases and J 7 bases; nucleotides not matched to a gene: 12. CDR3 size: 16 residues. Germline assignment: CDR1 PRHDT and CDR2 FYEKMQ (reference sequence). In DNA, the CDR3 is TGTGCCAGCAGCAGAATGACTAGCGGGACCGTCGGGACCCAGTACTTC. Amino acid sequence: CASSRMTSGTVGTQYF.

V and J are TRBV29-1 and TRBJ2-7; D might be TRBD1 (6 bases). Trimming pared 5 bases from V and 1 base from J, leaving 9 bases between. Germline CDR1 is SQVTM and CDR2 is ANQGSEA. CDR3 length: 12 amino acids. This chain's CDR3 is CSVLGQSYEQYF. CDR3 coding DNA: TGCAGCGTTCTAGGACAGTCCTACGAGCAGTACTTC.

The chain uses TRBV18 and TRBJ1-1; D gene uncertain. CDR1 and CDR2 from the germline V gene are KGHSH and LQKENI. This CDR3 is built from 12 residues. V shed 6 bases and J shed 1 base, with 6 bases lying between them. CDR3 nucleotides: TGTGCCAGCTCCCGGGGGAACACTGAAGCTTTCTTT. This encodes CASSRGNTEAFF.

This chain joins TRBV11-3 and TRBJ2-7; TRBD2 agrees at 7 bases. Trimming removed 1 base from V and 3 bases from J; junction bases left unmatched: 3. The CDR3 runs to 14 residues. Germline lookup yields CDR1 SGHNT and CDR2 YENEEA. The CDR3 loop is CASSLARTSYEQYF. The CDR3 coding sequence is TGTGCCAGCAGCTTAGCGCGGACTAGCTACGAGCAGTACTTC.

V and J are TRBV6-1 and TRBJ2-1; 8 bases agree with TRBD2. The CDR3 is 16 amino acids. The V segment lost 2 bases and the J segment 3 bases; nucleotides outside the gene matches: 6. Per the germline V gene, CDR1 is MNHNS and CDR2 is SASEGT. The CDR3 sequence is CASSEPPAGDYNEQFF. CDR3 coding DNA: TGTGCCAGCAGTGAACCCCCAGCGGGGGACTACAATGAGCAGTTCTTC.

V and J are TRBV13 and TRBJ1-4, with no clear D. The CDR3 runs to 15 residues. The germline V gene has CDR1 PRHDT and CDR2 FYEKMQ (reference sequence). Trimming cost V 5 bases and J 2 bases, with 12 bases left between them. CDR3 protein: CASSRRRVTNEKLFF. The CDR3 nucleotides read TGTGCCAGCAGCCGAAGACGGGTGACTAATGAAAAACTGTTTTTT.

The rearrangement links TRBV18 to TRBJ1-2, with D perhaps matching TRBD1 (6 bases). This CDR3 is built from 13 residues. Germline V gives CDR1 KGHSH, CDR2 LQKENI. V lost 4 bases, J lost 8 bases, and 14 bases lay in between. This CDR3 reads CASSLDRSSGYTF. The CDR3 coding sequence is TGTGCCAGCTCACTCGACAGGTCTAGCGGCTACACCTTC.

This chain uses TRBV6-5 with TRBJ1-5, with D uncertain. This CDR3 region has 13 residues. Germline lookup yields CDR1 MNHEY and CDR2 SVGAGI. The V end lost 4 bases, the J end lost 7 bases, and 11 bases lay between the germline ends. The CDR3 DNA is TGTGCCAGCAGTTCAACGGAGGTCCAGCCCCAGCATTTT. Translation: CASSSTEVQPQHF.

This clone was seen more than once but under ten times. The chain has TRBV28 and TRBJ1-5; D ambiguous. CDR1 and CDR2 from the germline V gene are MDHEN and SYDVKM. V lost 8 bases and J 5 bases, leaving 10 bases between the germline ends. The CDR3 has 12 amino acids. This chain's CDR3 is CASFSGYQPQHF. The CDR3 DNA reads TGTGCCAGCTTTAGCGGATATCAGCCCCAGCATTTT.

The chain uses TRBV18 and TRBJ2-7; D possibly corresponds to TRBD2 (6 bases). Per germline, CDR1 KGHSH and CDR2 LQKENI. Trimming removed 2 bases at V and 1 base at J, with 6 bases between. This CDR3 comprises 13 residues. CDR3 bases: TGTGCCAGCTCACCAGGGAGGTCCTACGAGCAGTACTTC. The encoded protein is CASSPGRSYEQYF.

The rearrangement joins TRBV19 to TRBJ2-7; 14 bases are a match to TRBD2. V was pared by 7 bases and J by 3 bases, with 8 bases of the junction left unmatched. This CDR3 has 16 amino acids. Germline loops: CDR1 LNHDA, CDR2 SQIVND (reference sequence). CDR3: CASMGQGLAGVYEQYF. DNA for the CDR3: TGTGCCAGTATGGGACAGGGACTAGCGGGAGTCTACGAGCAGTACTTC.

The CDR3 sequence is CASSLDAGFAEQFF. The CDR3 coding sequence is TGTGCCAGCAGTTTGGATGCGGGGTTTGCTGAGCAGTTCTTC. The rearrangement uses TRBV27 and TRBJ2-1, with D possibly TRBD2 on 6 matching bases. V gave up 3 bases and J gave up 9 bases, with 15 bases separating them. The CDR3 is 14 amino acids. CDR1 and CDR2 from the germline V gene are MNHEY and SMNVEV (reference sequence).

This chain uses TRBV11-3 with TRBJ1-1; D possibly corresponds to TRBD1 (6 bases). The length of the CDR3 is 15 residues. Germline CDR1 is SGHNT and CDR2 is YENEEA. Trimming pared 3 bases from V and 5 bases from J, leaving 16 bases between. CDR3 bases: TGTGCCAGCAGCTTGGGATCAGGGGCGAGGACTGAAGCTTTCTTT. This translates into CASSLGSGARTEAFF. The entire variable domain, with the rest obtained from reference TRBV11-3 and TRBJ1-1, is as follows: EAGVVQSPRYKIIEKKQPVAFWCNPISGHNTLYWYLQNLGQGPELLIRYENEEAVDDSQLPKDRFSAERLKGVDSTLKIQPAELGDSAVYLCASSLGSGARTEAFFGQGTRLTVV.

The chain couples TRBV7-9 to TRBJ1-2, with 10 bases aligning to TRBD1. There are 18 residues in the CDR3. With V trimmed by 4 bases and J by 4 bases, 15 bases remained unmatched. CDR1 is SEHNR, CDR2 FQNEAQ, per germline (reference sequence). CDR3 amino acids: CASSSPDRGSKYPYGYTF. The DNA of the CDR3 is TGTGCCAGCAGCTCCCCGGACAGGGGGTCGAAGTATCCCTATGGCTACACCTTC.

This clone has a handful of counts. The J gene is TRBJ2-3, the V gene TRBV6-4; TRBD1 is a possible D gene (5 bases). This CDR3 is built from 14 residues. Germline V gene lookup returns CDR1 MRHNA and CDR2 SNTAGT. V was shortened by 3 bases and J by 0 bases, with 7 bases between the two germline ends. The CDR3 bases are TGTGCCAGCAGTGAGGGGCCTAGCACAGATACGCAGTATTTT. Its protein product is CASSEGPSTDTQYF.

This chain joins TRBV4-3 and TRBJ1-2, with 10 bases matching TRBD1. The CDR3 length is 15 residues. J lost 0 bases, V lost 4 bases, and 2 bases had no gene match. Germline loops: CDR1 LGHNA, CDR2 YSLEER. The CDR3 protein is CASSRDRGTNYGYTF. The CDR3 DNA sequence: TGCGCCAGCAGCCGGGACAGGGGTACTAACTATGGCTACACCTTC.

The chain carries TRBV4-3 and TRBJ2-3, with 9 bases aligning to TRBD2. Trimming at V came to 2 bases and at J to 2 bases, leaving 8 bases not matched to a gene. This CDR3 has 17 amino acids. The germline V gene has CDR1 LGHNA and CDR2 YSLEER. The DNA for the CDR3 is TGCGCCAGCAGCCAATACGGAAGCGGGAGGAACACAGATACGCAGTATTTT. This encodes CASSQYGSGRNTDTQYF.

This clone is a singleton in its sample. The chain carries TRBV7-9 and TRBJ1-2; D gene ambiguous. Germline V gene lookup returns CDR1 SEHNR and CDR2 FQNEAQ (reference sequence). This CDR3 is built from 14 residues. Deletions cut 5 bases from V and 0 bases from J, with 10 bases between. CDR3 sequence reads: CASSRGLSNYGYTF. CDR3 coding DNA: TGTGCCAGCAGCCGGGGTCTATCTAACTATGGCTACACCTTC.

This chain connects TRBV27 to TRBJ2-3; D call uncertain. This CDR3 is built from 13 residues. V lost 5 bases and J 2 bases, leaving 8 bases between the germline ends. CDR1 and CDR2 (germline): MNHEY, SMNVEV (reference sequence). CDR3: CASSPFFTDTQYF. In DNA, the CDR3 is TGTGCCAGCAGTCCCTTTTTCACAGATACGCAGTATTTT.

The rearrangement links TRBV24-1 to TRBJ2-1; D unresolved. There are 13 residues in the CDR3. Trimming took 10 bases from V and 9 from J, leaving 18 bases between them. Germline V gene data show CDR1 as KGHDR and CDR2 as SFDVKD. The CDR3 DNA is TGTGCCACGTCCCGGAGCCCGCTGAGTGAGCAGTTCTTC. It yields the protein CATSRSPLSEQFF.

The chain recombines TRBV28 with TRBJ2-7; D is unclear. CDR3 length equals 12 residues. V dropped 3 bases and J dropped 3 bases, with 6 bases sitting between them. Germline V CDR1 and CDR2: MDHEN, SYDVKM. Here the CDR3 reads CASSLGDYEQYF. The CDR3 bases are TGTGCCAGCAGTTTGGGCGACTACGAGCAGTACTTC.

This chain joins TRBV2 and TRBJ1-5; 10 bases agree with TRBD1. Germline CDR1 SNHLY, CDR2 FYNNEI. Unmatched junction bases numbered 9, after V lost 6 bases and J lost 7 bases. This CDR3 contains 15 residues. The CDR3: CASSVRQGAGQPQHF. The CDR3 nucleotides are TGTGCCAGCAGCGTAAGACAGGGGGCGGGACAGCCCCAGCATTTT.

This rearrangement joins TRBV6-5 to TRBJ2-1; the match to TRBD2 covers 8 bases. Looked up from germline, CDR1 is MNHEY and CDR2 is SVGAGI. V lost 7 bases and J lost 4; bases outside the gene matches: 6. This CDR3 comprises 14 residues. DNA of the CDR3: TGTGCCAGCACGGAGCGGGGGTCATACAATGAGCAGTTCTTC. This gives the protein CASTERGSYNEQFF.

The gene calls are TRBV28 and TRBJ1-2; D not certain. The CDR3 has 11 residues. Trimming pared 5 bases from V and 7 bases from J, leaving 8 bases between. The germline gives CDR1 MDHEN, CDR2 SYDVKM. The CDR3 sequence: CASSLRSGYTF. The CDR3, as DNA: TGTGCCAGCAGTCTGAGAAGTGGCTACACCTTC.

The rearrangement joins TRBV4-1 to TRBJ1-1, with D tentatively TRBD1 (6 bases). Trimming stripped 2 bases from V and 1 base from J, with 11 bases between. The CDR3 totals 15 residues. Germline loops: CDR1 MGHRA, CDR2 YSYEKL. The CDR3 coding sequence is TGCGCCAGCAGCCAACATTGGGGGCCGAACACTGAAGCTTTCTTT. Translated, it gives CASSQHWGPNTEAFF.